A selection of T cell receptor beta chains follows, all from one sample in a study of shared clonotypes between healthy human individuals. The repertoire was sequenced with immunoSEQ multiplex PCR; TCRdb's copy has only in-frame clones and lacks some. Of fewer than 2.5 million clones in the sample, 93% are singletons; the top ten hold 0.36%. The specimen was naive CD4+ T cells from PBMCs. The receptors here all came from a man between 18 and 29 years old in good health. Some clones in this sample may be carry-over from other donors' samples. Both conserved end residues are part of each CDR3. D genes are given only for firm matches. Size is omitted from some rows. Given values are once, few, many or a class for expanded clones.

D gene: .
V gene: TRBV12-5
clone size: few
J gene: TRBJ1-1
CDR3 DNA: TGTGCTAGTGCCCTTTCATTGGGGGAATCTGAAGCTTTCTTT
CDR3 protein: CASALSLGESEAFF

D gene: TRBD1
V gene: TRBV7-8
clone size: .
J gene: TRBJ2-3
CDR3 DNA: TGTGCCAGCAGCTTAACAGGGGGCGGGGGCACAGATACGCAGTATTTT
CDR3 protein: CASSLTGGGGTDTQYF

D gene: .
V gene: TRBV6-5
clone size: .
J gene: TRBJ1-4
CDR3 DNA: TGTGCCAGCACAAGAACGGCAGGATCTAATGAAAAACTGTTTTTT
CDR3 protein: CASTRTAGSNEKLFF

D gene: TRBD2
V gene: TRBV27
clone size: .
J gene: TRBJ2-1
CDR3 DNA: TGTGCCAGCAGTACCCTGGCGGGAGGGCCAGGCAATGAGCAGTTCTTC
CDR3 protein: CASSTLAGGPGNEQFF

D gene: .
V gene: TRBV6-1
clone size: .
J gene: TRBJ2-5
CDR3 DNA: TGTGCCAGCAGTGCGTTCGAAAAAGAGACCCAGTACTTC
CDR3 protein: CASSAFEKETQYF

D gene: TRBD2
V gene: TRBV7-2
clone size: .
J gene: TRBJ2-2
CDR3 DNA: TGTGCCAGCAGCGTGGGACTAGCGGCAACTAACACCGGGGAGCTGTTTTTT
CDR3 protein: CASSVGLAATNTGELFF

D gene: .
V gene: TRBV18
clone size: .
J gene: TRBJ1-2
CDR3 DNA: TGTGCCAGCTCACCACTCCGGGATTTAGGGGGCTACACCTTC
CDR3 protein: CASSPLRDLGGYTF

D gene: .
V gene: TRBV28
clone size: .
J gene: TRBJ2-7
CDR3 DNA: TGTGCCAGCAGTTCCTGGACGGCCTCGACCTACGAGCAGTACTTC
CDR3 protein: CASSSWTASTYEQYF

D gene: .
V gene: TRBV5-5
clone size: once
J gene: TRBJ1-1
CDR3 DNA: TGTGCCAGCAGCTTGAGGCAGGGAAGTCCCCTGTATACTTTCTTT
CDR3 protein: CASSLRQGSPLYTFF

D gene: .
V gene: TRBV5-4
clone size: .
J gene: TRBJ2-5
CDR3 DNA: TGTGCCAGCAGCACACCCGATTTTCGAGAGACCCAGTACTTC
CDR3 protein: CASSTPDFRETQYF

D gene: TRBD2
V gene: TRBV19
clone size: .
J gene: TRBJ2-1
CDR3 DNA: TGTGCCAGTAGTATGGCACTAGCGGGAAGGTACAATGAGCAGTTCTTC
CDR3 protein: CASSMALAGRYNEQFF

D gene: .
V gene: TRBV5-1
clone size: .
J gene: TRBJ1-1
CDR3 DNA: TGCGCCAGCAGCTCCTACGTTGGGGGCGGAATTGCTGAAGCTTTCTTT
CDR3 protein: CASSSYVGGGIAEAFF

D gene: .
V gene: TRBV27
clone size: .
J gene: TRBJ2-3
CDR3 DNA: TGTGCCAGCAGCCGTCTCTCGGGGCGGGGTCGCACAGATACGCAGTATTTT
CDR3 protein: CASSRLSGRGRTDTQYF

D gene: .
V gene: TRBV7-3
clone size: .
J gene: TRBJ1-1
CDR3 DNA: TGTGCCAGCAGCCCCAGGGTAGGCACTGAAGCTTTCTTT
CDR3 protein: CASSPRVGTEAFF

D gene: .
V gene: TRBV29-1
clone size: once
J gene: TRBJ2-7
CDR3 DNA: TGCAGCGTTGGGAACCAGTTCTCCTACGAGCAGTACTTC
CDR3 protein: CSVGNQFSYEQYF

D gene: .
V gene: TRBV15
clone size: .
J gene: TRBJ2-7
CDR3 DNA: TGTGCCACCAGCAGGGAGACGAACGGCTACGAGCAGTACTTC
CDR3 protein: CATSRETNGYEQYF

D gene: .
V gene: TRBV27
clone size: .
J gene: TRBJ1-3
CDR3 DNA: TGTGCCAGCAGTCCGGGGATAGACTCAGGCCGCATCTCTGGAAACACCATATATTTT
CDR3 protein: CASSPGIDSGRISGNTIYF

D gene: .
V gene: TRBV19
clone size: .
J gene: TRBJ2-7
CDR3 DNA: TGTGCCAGTAGTATCACAGGGTCGGCATACGAGCAGTACTTC
CDR3 protein: CASSITGSAYEQYF